This TCR beta chain was recorded in a study of graft-versus-host responses after intestinal transplantation. About the research overall: Those transplanted obtained multivisceral, liver-intestinal, or isolated intestinal grafts. The whole recipient group had anti-thymocyte globulin induction followed by tacrolimus and steroids for around three years. Study conclusions and caveats: High graft-versus-host to host-versus-graft T cell clonal ratios marked allografts of patients with graft-donor macrochimerism. Recipient-marrow GvH clones were detected, some having first appeared in ileum or blood.

The V end lost 4 bases, the J end lost 1 base, and 14 bases lay between the germline ends. The CDR3 length is 15 residues. Germline CDR1 and CDR2: SGHDT and YYEEEE. Repertoires were generated with immunoSEQ multiplex PCR, while TCRdb's copy carries only in-frame clones and drops some. The sample contains 40,000 to 60,000 clones, 84% of which appear only once. As regards this clone: Antigen unknown.

The genes are TRBV5-6 and TRBJ1-1; D is ambiguous. This specimen was unstimulated CD4+ T cells sorted from spleen or lymph node cells, taken before transplant. The receptor was isolated from a human donor who was the organ donor for an intestinal transplant. CDR3 in amino acids: CASSRKVWGNTEAFF. CDR3 DNA: TGTGCCAGCAGCCGTAAGGTGTGGGGGAACACTGAAGCTTTCTTT.